The clone carrying this T cell receptor (beta chain) occurred a few times. These data originate in a study of identical twins. TCRdb passed the 5' RACE reads through MiXCR, listing each CDR3 protein once. The table has 1.5 million to 2 million distinct CDR3 sequences, around 29% seen once. Germline V gives CDR1 MGHDK, CDR2 SYGVNS. V was pared by 4 bases and J by 4 bases, with 7 bases between. This CDR3 has 12 amino acids. This chain joins TRBV25-1 and TRBJ2-5; D unclear. The TCR was taken from a newborn girl in good health. Sequencing input: cord blood. The CDR3 protein is CASSARRETQYF. CDR3 DNA sequence: TGTGCCAGCAGTGCCAGGCGAGAGACCCAGTACTTC.